Listed below are T cell receptor beta chains from one sample, sequenced in a study of identical twins. TCRdb passed the 5' RACE reads through MiXCR, listing each CDR3 protein once. The top ten clones hold approximately 2.1% of a sample with approximately 280,000 distinct CDR3 sequences, around 8.8% of them seen once. This sample also belongs to another study, concerning yellow fever vaccine responses in identical twins.

Material: memory (CD45RO+) T cells sorted from blood. The receptors shown here come from a young woman in good health. Each CDR3 is given with its conserved first and last residue. D genes are given only for firm matches. Not all rows give a size; the values are once, few, many and, for expanded clones, a class.

v_gene: TRBV28; j_gene: TRBJ2-4; d_gene: .; abundance: few; CDR3nt: TGTGCCAGCAGTTCCCAGGGAGTAGCCAAAAACATTCAGTACTTC; CDR3aa: CASSSQGVAKNIQYF
v_gene: TRBV4-1; j_gene: TRBJ1-6; d_gene: .; abundance: few; CDR3nt: TGCGCCAGCAGCCTCGGGACGGGAGATAATTCACCCCTCCACTTT; CDR3aa: CASSLGTGDNSPLHF
v_gene: TRBV5-1; j_gene: TRBJ1-2; d_gene: .; abundance: many; CDR3nt: TGCGCCAGCAGCCCCATCGGGACCTATGGCTACACCTTC; CDR3aa: CASSPIGTYGYTF
v_gene: TRBV6-1; j_gene: TRBJ1-6; d_gene: .; abundance: many; CDR3nt: TGTGCCACCGCACTGGCCTCCTATAATTCACCCCTCCACTTT; CDR3aa: CATALASYNSPLHF
v_gene: TRBV10-3; j_gene: TRBJ2-5; d_gene: TRBD1; abundance: .; CDR3nt: TGTGCCACCAGACAGGGCTTACAAGAGACCCAGTACTTC; CDR3aa: CATRQGLQETQYF
v_gene: TRBV6-1; j_gene: TRBJ1-4; d_gene: TRBD1; abundance: many; CDR3nt: TGTGCCAGCAGTGGACAGGGACAAGAAAAACTGTTTTTT; CDR3aa: CASSGQGQEKLFF
v_gene: TRBV28; j_gene: TRBJ2-1; d_gene: .; abundance: many; CDR3nt: TGTGCCAGCAGTCCCCCCGGAGGCCTCTCCTACAATGAGCAGTTCTTC; CDR3aa: CASSPPGGLSYNEQFF
v_gene: TRBV7-2; j_gene: TRBJ2-7; d_gene: .; abundance: .; CDR3nt: TGTGCCAGCAGCACCTTCGGCGAGCACTACTTC; CDR3aa: CASSTFGEHYF
v_gene: TRBV24-1; j_gene: TRBJ1-1; d_gene: TRBD1; abundance: few; CDR3nt: TGTGCCACCTCCACAGGGGGTACCACTGAAGCTTTCTTT; CDR3aa: CATSTGGTTEAFF
v_gene: TRBV10-3; j_gene: TRBJ2-5; d_gene: TRBD1; abundance: many; CDR3nt: TGTGCCATCAGTGAACACAGGGGAGAGACCCAGTACTTC; CDR3aa: CAISEHRGETQYF
v_gene: TRBV3-1; j_gene: TRBJ2-7; d_gene: .; abundance: .; CDR3nt: TGTGCCAGCAGCCAAGCGGCAGGGCGGGGCGAGCAGTACTTC; CDR3aa: CASSQAAGRGEQYF
v_gene: TRBV10-3; j_gene: TRBJ2-1; d_gene: .; abundance: many; CDR3nt: TGTGCCATCAGCGGACTTAGCTCCTACAATGAGCAGTTCTTC; CDR3aa: CAISGLSSYNEQFF
v_gene: TRBV13; j_gene: TRBJ2-5; d_gene: .; abundance: .; CDR3nt: TGTGCCAGCAGCTCCGATACACAAGAGACCCAGTACTTC; CDR3aa: CASSSDTQETQYF
v_gene: TRBV5-6; j_gene: TRBJ2-3; d_gene: .; abundance: .; CDR3nt: TGTGCCAGCAGAGGTTGGGCCACAGATACGCAGTATTTT; CDR3aa: CASRGWATDTQYF
v_gene: TRBV12-5; j_gene: TRBJ2-2; d_gene: TRBD2; abundance: .; CDR3nt: TGTGCTAGTGGCCCAGGACTAGCGGGTACTAACACCGGGGAGCTGTTTTTT; CDR3aa: CASGPGLAGTNTGELFF
v_gene: TRBV20-1; j_gene: TRBJ2-3; d_gene: .; abundance: many; CDR3nt: TGCAGTGCTAGAGATCGGGGACAATGGACAGATACGCAGTATTTT; CDR3aa: CSARDRGQWTDTQYF
v_gene: TRBV7-9; j_gene: TRBJ2-3; d_gene: TRBD2; abundance: few; CDR3nt: TGTGCCAGCAGCTTAGTTTCAGGCGGGAGCGGAGATACGCAGTATTTT; CDR3aa: CASSLVSGGSGDTQYF
v_gene: TRBV7-2; j_gene: TRBJ1-6; d_gene: .; abundance: .; CDR3nt: TGTGCCAGCAGCTTCCAAGGCGGCTCACCCCTCCACTTT; CDR3aa: CASSFQGGSPLHF
v_gene: TRBV4-2; j_gene: TRBJ1-1; d_gene: .; abundance: .; CDR3nt: TGTGCCAGCAGCCAAGATCTTGCGGGCAGAGACACTGAAGCTTTCTTT; CDR3aa: CASSQDLAGRDTEAFF
v_gene: TRBV12-3/TRBV12-4; j_gene: TRBJ1-1; d_gene: .; abundance: many; CDR3nt: TGTGCCAGCAGTATCCCTGGGGGCACTGAAGCTTTCTTT; CDR3aa: CASSIPGGTEAFF
v_gene: TRBV2; j_gene: TRBJ1-2; d_gene: .; abundance: few; CDR3nt: TGTGCCCAGCGCTCCTTAGGGGCAGTCTATGGCTACACCTTC; CDR3aa: CAQRSLGAVYGYTF
v_gene: TRBV6-1; j_gene: TRBJ2-7; d_gene: TRBD2; abundance: .; CDR3nt: TGTGCCAGCAGTGAAAGGGAGGGACTTCCCTACGAGCAGTACTTC; CDR3aa: CASSEREGLPYEQYF
v_gene: TRBV28; j_gene: TRBJ2-5; d_gene: TRBD2; abundance: few; CDR3nt: TGTGCCAGCAGCCCGCTAGCGGGAGGGCAAGAGACCCAGTACTTC; CDR3aa: CASSPLAGGQETQYF
v_gene: TRBV18; j_gene: TRBJ2-1; d_gene: TRBD2; abundance: few; CDR3nt: TGTGCCAGCTCACCCCCGGGAGGTACTTACAATGAGCAGTTCTTC; CDR3aa: CASSPPGGTYNEQFF
v_gene: TRBV18; j_gene: TRBJ2-1; d_gene: TRBD2; abundance: few; CDR3nt: TGTGCCAGCTCACCACCGACCAGCGGGGTTTACAATGAGCAGTTCTTC; CDR3aa: CASSPPTSGVYNEQFF
v_gene: TRBV6-5; j_gene: TRBJ2-5; d_gene: TRBD1; abundance: many; CDR3nt: TGTGCCAGCAGTTACTCCGGGACAGCAACCGGGGAGACCCAGTACTTC; CDR3aa: CASSYSGTATGETQYF
v_gene: TRBV7-8; j_gene: TRBJ1-1; d_gene: .; abundance: .; CDR3nt: TGTGCCACAATCAGGGAGGTGAACACTGAAGCTTTCTTT; CDR3aa: CATIREVNTEAFF
v_gene: TRBV6-2/TRBV6-3; j_gene: TRBJ2-5; d_gene: TRBD2; abundance: .; CDR3nt: TGTGCCAGCAGTCACGGACTAGCGGTCCAAGAGACCCAGTACTTC; CDR3aa: CASSHGLAVQETQYF
v_gene: TRBV5-1; j_gene: TRBJ2-3; d_gene: .; abundance: .; CDR3nt: TGCGCCAGCAGCTTGTCGTTACAGGGTGGAGATACGCAGTATTTT; CDR3aa: CASSLSLQGGDTQYF
v_gene: TRBV7-9; j_gene: TRBJ2-3; d_gene: .; abundance: few; CDR3nt: TGTGCCAGCAACATTGGGGGAGAGACAGATACGCAGTATTTT; CDR3aa: CASNIGGETDTQYF
v_gene: TRBV7-9; j_gene: TRBJ2-3; d_gene: TRBD2; abundance: many; CDR3nt: TGTGCCAGCAGCCTCCCCCCAGCGGGGGGTCGAGCAGATACGCAGTATTTT; CDR3aa: CASSLPPAGGRADTQYF
v_gene: TRBV20-1; j_gene: TRBJ1-6; d_gene: .; abundance: many; CDR3nt: TGCAGTGCTAGAGATAGTACAGGGAGGACGTCCTATAATTCACCCCTCCACTTT; CDR3aa: CSARDSTGRTSYNSPLHF
v_gene: TRBV4-1; j_gene: TRBJ1-1; d_gene: TRBD1; abundance: .; CDR3nt: TGCGCCAGCAGCCACTACAGGGGGGACACTGAAGCTTTCTTT; CDR3aa: CASSHYRGDTEAFF
v_gene: TRBV11-2; j_gene: TRBJ2-7; d_gene: .; abundance: few; CDR3nt: TGTGCCAGCAGCTCGGCCTTAGAGCAGTACTTC; CDR3aa: CASSSALEQYF
v_gene: TRBV3-1; j_gene: TRBJ2-5; d_gene: TRBD1; abundance: many; CDR3nt: TGTGCCAGCAGCCAAGATCGGACAGGGGTTGGAGAGACCCAGTACTTC; CDR3aa: CASSQDRTGVGETQYF
v_gene: TRBV28; j_gene: TRBJ1-6; d_gene: .; abundance: few; CDR3nt: TGTGCCAGCACCCCCGGGGATTCACCCCTCCACTTT; CDR3aa: CASTPGDSPLHF
v_gene: TRBV28; j_gene: TRBJ1-6; d_gene: .; abundance: many; CDR3nt: TGTGCCAGCAAGCCGGGACAAGTGGATTCACCCCTCCACTTT; CDR3aa: CASKPGQVDSPLHF
v_gene: TRBV12-3/TRBV12-4; j_gene: TRBJ2-1; d_gene: TRBD2; abundance: .; CDR3nt: TGTGCCAGCAGTTTAGCTAGCGGGAGAACCCCCCATGAGCAGTTCTTC; CDR3aa: CASSLASGRTPHEQFF
v_gene: TRBV12-3/TRBV12-4; j_gene: TRBJ2-3; d_gene: .; abundance: few; CDR3nt: TGTGCCAGCAGTGCTCGTAGCACAGATACGCAGTATTTT; CDR3aa: CASSARSTDTQYF
v_gene: TRBV7-9; j_gene: TRBJ2-1; d_gene: TRBD2; abundance: few; CDR3nt: TGTGCCAGCTTCGAAGGACTAGCGGGAGGCAATGAGCAGTTCTTC; CDR3aa: CASFEGLAGGNEQFF
v_gene: TRBV7-9; j_gene: TRBJ2-7; d_gene: TRBD2; abundance: few; CDR3nt: TGTGCCAGCAGCTTAGGACTAGCGAACGAGCAGTACTTC; CDR3aa: CASSLGLANEQYF
v_gene: TRBV5-1; j_gene: TRBJ1-1; d_gene: .; abundance: many; CDR3nt: TGCGCCAGCAGCCCGTCGGCGGGAGGGCTGAACACTGAAGCTTTCTTT; CDR3aa: CASSPSAGGLNTEAFF